Listed here are 27 T cell receptor beta chains from one sample, sequenced in a study of cytomegalovirus exposure and HLA in healthy donors (dated 2017 in TCRdb). The protocol used for the library was the immunoSEQ multiplex PCR assay. For the multiplex PCR, a mixture combining 60 forward primers for TCR Vbeta segments and 13 reverse primers for TCR Jbeta segments was used. This immuneACCESS table, as held by TCRdb, lists in-frame sequences with V and J called but not all clones. Of the missing ones, under half trace to an unresolved V gene in checked studies; the others have no known cause. Counted in this sample were under 150,000 clones; approximately 68% of them appeared once. Almost 4.5% of the sample lies in the top ten. Sequenced input: PBMCs. The receptors shown here come from a man aged 55-75 years in good health and CMV-seronegative.

Details on this clone: In the same sample, other DNA sequences code for this CDR3. V and J are TRBV18 and TRBJ2-5; 9 positions agree with TRBD1. The CDR3 runs to 14 residues. The V and J ends lost 1 base and 4 bases, in that order; junction bases with no gene match: 1. The V gene's germline CDR1 is KGHSH and CDR2 LQKENI. CDR3: CASSPLDRGETQYF. CDR3 sequence (DNA): TGTGCCAGCTCACCACTGGACAGGGGAGAGACCCAGTACTTC.

The genes are TRBV4-1 and TRBJ1-1; the D gene is possibly TRBD1 (5 bases). The ends were cut back, 6 bases at V and 3 bases at J, with 17 bases in the middle. The CDR3 sequence is 15 residues long. Germline-derived CDR1 and CDR2 are MGHRA and YSYEKL. CDR3 protein: CASSRGTAADTEAFF. For the CDR3, the DNA is TGCGCCAGCAGTCGGGGGACGGCAGCTGACACTGAAGCTTTCTTT.

The V call is TRBV10-3, the J call TRBJ2-7; 10 bases map to TRBD1. Germline CDR1 and CDR2: ENHRY and SYGVKD. The ends lost 3 bases at V and 6 bases at J; junction bases unmatched: 8. CDR3 length: 15 residues. The DNA of the CDR3 is TGTGCCATCAGTGACAGACGGACAGGGGGACCCGAGCAGTACTTC. Its protein product is CAISDRRTGGPEQYF.

This clone was seen more than once but under ten times. The gene calls are TRBV7-9 and TRBJ1-1; D uncertain. The CDR3 has 14 residues. V dropped 3 bases and J dropped 1 base, with 9 bases sitting between them. CDR1 and CDR2 from the germline V gene are SEHNR and FQNEAQ (reference sequence). The CDR3 here is CASSFNSKNTEAFF. For the CDR3, the DNA is TGTGCCAGCAGCTTTAATAGCAAGAACACTGAAGCTTTCTTT.

The V gene is TRBV28, the J gene TRBJ1-2; 9 bases line up with TRBD1. J gave up 7 bases and V 4 bases, and 10 bases lay outside the gene matches. The CDR3 runs 15 residues. Germline V gene data show CDR1 as MDHEN and CDR2 as SYDVKM. DNA for the CDR3: TGTGCCAGCAGTTCCCTTCCGGGACAGGGTTCTGGCTACACCTTC. This sequence encodes CASSSLPGQGSGYTF.

V usage is TRBV6-1 and J usage is TRBJ1-3; no firm D call. Trimming took 7 bases from V and 0 from J, leaving 10 bases between them. The V gene's germline CDR1 is MNHNS and CDR2 SASEGT. There are 14 residues in the CDR3. The CDR3 sequence is CASTLEISGNTIYF. The CDR3 coding sequence is TGTGCCAGCACATTAGAAATCTCTGGAAACACCATATATTTT.

This clone occurred a few times. This chain links TRBV7-8 with TRBJ2-3, with 9 bases identical to TRBD2. V lost 3 bases and J lost 7; bases outside the gene matches: 11. The V gene's germline CDR1 is SGHVS and CDR2 FQNEAQ. This CDR3 is built from 16 residues. CDR3 nucleotides: TGTGCCAGCAGCTTCCCGACTAGCGGTGCCCCGAATACGCAGTATTTT. It yields the protein CASSFPTSGAPNTQYF.

Here the CDR3 DNA reads TGTGCCAGCAGTTTCGACAGGGGAAATGAAAAACTGTTTTTT. Amino acid sequence: CASSFDRGNEKLFF. V usage is TRBV6-5 and J usage is TRBJ1-4, with TRBD1 matching 8 bases. Losses at the gene ends were 4 bases for V and 5 bases for J; bases not matched to a gene: 3. Germline V gene lookup returns CDR1 MNHEY and CDR2 SVGAGI. This CDR3 region has 14 residues.

The chain combines TRBV5-6 with TRBJ2-1; possible D gene TRBD1, 5 bases. This CDR3 spans 15 amino acids. Germline values: CDR1 SGHDT, CDR2 YYEEEE. V gave up 4 bases and J gave up 4 bases, with 15 bases separating them. The DNA for the CDR3 is TGTGCCAGCAGCCAGGGCTGGGGATCGTACAATGAGCAGTTCTTC. Translated: CASSQGWGSYNEQFF.

In its sample, this clone was seen once. The chain recombines TRBV28 with TRBJ2-7; the D gene is possibly TRBD1 (6 bases). The ends were cut back, 6 bases at V and 3 bases at J, with 15 bases in the middle. This CDR3 has 14 amino acids. Germline V gene data show CDR1 as MDHEN and CDR2 as SYDVKM. The CDR3 region is CASSPPQGNYEQYF. The CDR3 nucleotides are TGTGCCAGCAGCCCCCCGCAGGGGAACTACGAGCAGTACTTC.

This clone was picked up one time. Its ends do not fully match the called genes, so a read error is possible. The V and J genes are TRBV6-1 and TRBJ2-5, with 7 bases that match TRBD1. This CDR3 region has 14 residues. Germline values: CDR1 MNHNS, CDR2 SASEGT. CDR3 in DNA: TGTGCTAGCAGGATACAGGGGATGAGGGAGACCCAGTACTTC. Its protein is CASRIQGMRETQYF.

The chain recombines TRBV11-2 with TRBJ2-7; D call uncertain. V was shortened by 0 bases and J by 0 bases, with 12 bases between the two germline ends. The germline V gene encodes CDR1 SGHAT and CDR2 FQNNGV. The CDR3 totals 16 residues. The CDR3 loop is CASSLDSSLSSYEQYF. CDR3 DNA: TGTGCCAGCAGCTTAGATAGCAGTCTTAGCTCCTACGAGCAGTACTTC.

This chain joins TRBV19 and TRBJ2-7; possible D gene TRBD2, 6 bases. The CDR3 sequence is 12 residues long. From germline, CDR1 is LNHDA and CDR2 SQIVND (reference sequence). Trimming took off 4 bases at V and 7 bases at J, with 11 bases between the two ends. The CDR3 DNA reads as TGTGCCAGTAGTACCTCCGGGGGTGAGCAGTACTTC. This translates into CASSTSGGEQYF.

The gene calls are TRBV5-4 and TRBJ2-7; D is perhaps TRBD2 (5 bases). Germline V gene lookup returns CDR1 SGHNT and CDR2 YYREEE (reference sequence). The CDR3 extends over 15 amino acids. The V end was cut by 0 bases, the J end by 5 bases, with 15 bases between. The DNA of the CDR3 is TGTGCCAGCAGCTTGGGAGGGATTGGCGGTGACGAGCAGTACTTC. Amino acids: CASSLGGIGGDEQYF.

This chain connects TRBV28 to TRBJ2-3; weak D call: TRBD2 (5 bases). Between the trimmed V and J ends, which lost 5 bases and 2 bases, there was a span of 17 bases. The germline gives CDR1 MDHEN, CDR2 SYDVKM. The CDR3 loop spans 16 amino acids. As DNA, the CDR3 is TGTGCCAGCAGTGGCTCCTTTAGCGCCACCACAGATACGCAGTATTTT. Its protein product is CASSGSFSATTDTQYF.

On this clone: The sample contains more than one DNA sequence encoding this CDR3. The chain carries TRBV9 and TRBJ2-3; 7 nucleotides align to TRBD2. V lost 0 bases to trimming and J lost 0 bases; unmatched junction nucleotides: 4. The CDR3 totals 16 residues. CDR1 SGDLS and CDR2 YYNGEE come from the germline V gene. CDR3 DNA sequence: TGTGCCAGCAGCGTAGGTTCTAGCGGAAGCACAGATACGCAGTATTTT. Translated, it gives CASSVGSSGSTDTQYF.

The chain carries TRBV5-4 and TRBJ1-4, with 7 positions matching TRBD1. The CDR3 sequence is 13 residues long. Germline-derived CDR1 and CDR2 are SGHNT and YYREEE (reference sequence). V lost 3 bases and J lost 5; bases outside the gene matches: 1. The CDR3 spells CASSSGQNEKLFF. The CDR3 region has the DNA TGTGCCAGCAGCTCGGGACAGAATGAAAAACTGTTTTTT.

The chain couples TRBV2 to TRBJ2-7; 7 nucleotides agree with TRBD1. Germline trimming cut 2 bases from V and 6 bases from J; bases unmatched to any gene: 10. The germline V gene has CDR1 SNHLY and CDR2 FYNNEI. CDR3 length: 15 residues. The CDR3 DNA reads as TGTGCCAGCAGTGAATACAGGGGCCCTTTTAGCGAGCAGTACTTC. Protein: CASSEYRGPFSEQYF.

This clone was recorded a few times. The rearrangement joins TRBV7-3 to TRBJ2-5; D is possibly TRBD2 (6 bases). The germline CDR1 and CDR2 sequences are SGHTA and FQGTGA. The CDR3 extends over 16 amino acids. Deletions cut 2 bases from V and 4 bases from J, with 17 bases between. Here the CDR3 reads CASSLGPAGMGETQYF. CDR3 sequence (DNA): TGTGCCAGCAGCTTAGGGCCAGCGGGTATGGGAGAGACCCAGTACTTC.

The rearrangement links TRBV5-1 to TRBJ2-7; 9 bases are shared with TRBD2. Germline V gene sequence: CDR1 SGHRS, CDR2 YFSETQ. J lost 6 bases, V lost 0 bases, and 10 bases had no gene match. The CDR3 has 16 amino acids. This CDR3 is CASSLVGSGRRFEQYF. In DNA, the CDR3 is TGCGCCAGCAGCTTGGTGGGTAGCGGGAGAAGGTTCGAGCAGTACTTC.

This clone came up a few times. The CDR3 here is CASSVDLAGSTDTQYF. The CDR3 DNA follows: TGTGCCAGCAGCGTAGATCTAGCGGGAAGCACAGATACGCAGTATTTT. V and J are TRBV9 and TRBJ2-3; 9 positions match TRBD2. Looked up from germline, CDR1 is SGDLS and CDR2 is YYNGEE. The length of the CDR3 is 16 residues. J gave up 0 bases and V 0 bases, and 2 bases lay outside the gene matches.

J is TRBJ2-3 and V is TRBV5-1; a possible D gene is TRBD2 (5 bases). Germline V CDR1 and CDR2: SGHRS, YFSETQ. The CDR3 is 15 residues long. V dropped 5 bases and J dropped 5 bases, with 18 bases sitting between them. The CDR3 coding sequence is TGCGCCAGCAGGGGAGAGCCACGCTCAATAGATACGCAGTATTTT. It specifies CASRGEPRSIDTQYF.

The rearrangement links TRBV29-1 to TRBJ2-5, with TRBD2 identical over 9 bases. This CDR3 has 13 amino acids. Germline V gene data show CDR1 as SQVTM and CDR2 as ANQGSEA. V shed 1 base and J 4 bases; nucleotides not matched to a gene: 1. The CDR3 here is CSVEVAGVETQYF. The CDR3 coding sequence is TGCAGCGTTGAAGTAGCGGGAGTAGAGACCCAGTACTTC.

V and J are TRBV4-2 and TRBJ2-2; 10 bases match TRBD2. With V trimmed by 2 bases and J by 2 bases, 2 bases remained unmatched. The germline gives CDR1 LGHNA, CDR2 YNFKEQ. There are 16 residues in the CDR3. The CDR3 region is CASSQRTSGNTGELFF. The DNA of the CDR3 is TGTGCCAGCAGCCAACGGACTAGCGGTAACACCGGGGAGCTGTTTTTT.

The V gene is TRBV7-6, the J gene TRBJ2-1, with TRBD2 matching over 15 bases. The CDR3 sequence is 18 residues long. CDR1 is SGHVS and CDR2 is FNYEAQ in the germline V gene. V lost 5 bases to trimming and J lost 5 bases; unmatched junction nucleotides: 10. The CDR3 nucleotides read TGTGCCAGCAGCCCTGGGGGGACTAGCGGGGGGATTGACAATGAGCAGTTCTTC. Its translation: CASSPGGTSGGIDNEQFF.

This clone was recorded a few times. The CDR3 DNA reads as TGTGCCTGGAGAGCGAAACTGGGGGGTGAAAAACTGTTTTTT. Residues: CAWRAKLGGEKLFF. The chain has TRBV30 and TRBJ1-4; D is perhaps TRBD1 (5 bases). Deletions cut 3 bases from V and 7 bases from J, with 15 bases between. The CDR3 has 14 amino acids. CDR1 GTSNPN and CDR2 SVGIG come from the germline V gene (reference sequence).

In regard to this clone: Other DNA sequences of this sample code for an identical CDR3. CDR3 sequence reads: CASSYRGRAYEQYF. DNA for the CDR3: TGTGCCAGCAGTTACAGGGGTAGGGCCTACGAGCAGTACTTC. V usage is TRBV6-5 and J usage is TRBJ2-7; weak D call: TRBD1 (5 bases). The ends were cut back, 2 bases at V and 2 bases at J, with 10 bases in the middle. CDR3 size: 14 residues. Per germline, CDR1 MNHEY and CDR2 SVGAGI.